These 15 T cell receptor beta chains were sequenced from one sample in a study of T cell repertoires in cytomegalovirus infection. TCRdb processed the reads anew with MiXCR; each CDR3 protein has one entry. The data hold around 710,000 distinct CDR3 sequences, with almost 30% observed a single time. Their antigens are not known. Sequenced here: cultured CD8+ T cells from PBMCs, sampled from culture after CMV antigen stimulation. The receptors shown here come from a human donor in good health (CMV status not recorded). Some clones in this sample may be carry-over from other donors' samples.

The V gene is TRBV7-9, the J gene TRBJ2-1; 7 nucleotides line up with TRBD2. With V trimmed by 0 bases and J by 0 bases, 8 bases remained unmatched. The length of the CDR3 is 18 residues. Germline V gene lookup returns CDR1 SEHNR and CDR2 FQNEAQ (reference sequence). The CDR3 DNA reads as TGTGCCAGCAGCTTAGCGATTTGGGACTACAGCTCCTACAATGAGCAGTTCTTC. Its translation: CASSLAIWDYSSYNEQFF.

The chain joins TRBV27 to TRBJ2-7; D is possibly TRBD1 or TRBD2 (5 bases each). This CDR3 spans 14 amino acids. Germline V gene sequence: CDR1 MNHEY, CDR2 SMNVEV (reference sequence). With 4 bases removed from V and 6 bases from J, the gap between germline ends came to 16 bases. CDR3 residues: CASSSIGTSSEQYV. As DNA, the CDR3 is TGTGCCAGCAGTTCGATAGGGACCTCATCCGAGCAGTACGTC.

This clonotype turned up a few times. The genes are TRBV19 and TRBJ2-7, with TRBD2 as a possible D gene (6 bases). Germline V gene data show CDR1 as LNHDA and CDR2 as SQIVND (reference sequence). The CDR3 totals 16 residues. The germline V and J ends were trimmed by 8 bases and 5 bases, with 25 bases remaining between them. CDR3 residues: CASFPFREVVMDEQYV. DNA for the CDR3: TGTGCCAGTTTCCCTTTCAGGGAGGTTGTTATGGACGAGCAGTACGTC.

The J gene is TRBJ2-2, the V gene TRBV28, with 10 bases identical to TRBD2. The V gene's germline CDR1 is MDHEN and CDR2 SYDVKM. The length of the CDR3 is 18 residues. The V segment lost 5 bases and the J segment 1 base; nucleotides outside the gene matches: 10. CDR3 in DNA: TGTGCCAGCAGTCCAAGCCCGAGACTAGCGGGGAACACCGGGGAGCTGTTTTTT. Translated: CASSPSPRLAGNTGELFF.

This clonotype was seen a handful of times. This chain joins TRBV10-3 and TRBJ2-1; no clear D. The CDR3 runs to 16 residues. V lost 0 bases and J lost 0, with 9 bases in between. Per the germline V gene, CDR1 is ENHRY and CDR2 is SYGVKD. CDR3 in amino acids: CAISESQVHSYNEQFF. CDR3 coding DNA: TGTGCCATCAGTGAGTCGCAGGTACACTCCTACAATGAGCAGTTCTTC.

The chain couples TRBV10-1 to TRBJ2-3, with 8 bases lining up with TRBD1. V was clipped by 4 bases and J by 5 bases; unmatched bases: 5. Germline lookup yields CDR1 WNHNN and CDR2 SYGVQD (reference sequence). This CDR3 region has 14 residues. The CDR3 sequence: CASSGTGLGDTQYF. DNA of the CDR3: TGCGCCAGCAGTGGGACAGGGTTGGGAGATACGCAGTATTTT.

J is TRBJ2-3 and V is TRBV25-1; D is possibly TRBD2 (6 bases). The CDR3 loop spans 14 amino acids. V was pared by 0 bases and J by 4 bases, with 8 bases between. Germline V gene data show CDR1 as MGHDK and CDR2 as SYGVNS. The CDR3 bases are TGTGCCAGCAGTGAATATGGGAGGTCAGATACGCAGTATTTT. Translating it yields CASSEYGRSDTQYF.

In this sample, this clonotype turned up a few times. This chain links TRBV7-6 with TRBJ2-1, with TRBD2 matching over 7 bases. J gave up 3 bases and V 3 bases, and 5 bases lay outside the gene matches. This CDR3 spans 15 amino acids. CDR1 is SGHVS and CDR2 is FNYEAQ in the germline V gene. This CDR3 reads CASSLRGSLYNEQFF. The CDR3 nucleotides are TGTGCCAGCAGCTTGCGGGGGTCTCTCTACAATGAGCAGTTCTTC.

The chain employs TRBV6-5 and TRBJ2-1, with D possibly being TRBD2 (7 bases). The CDR3 length is 14 residues. Trimming removed 5 bases at V and 5 bases at J, with 13 bases between. Germline V CDR1 and CDR2: MNHEY, SVGAGI. CDR3 region: CASSPGGTNNEQFF. The CDR3 DNA reads TGTGCCAGCAGTCCCGGGGGGACAAACAATGAGCAGTTCTTC.

The chain couples TRBV29-1 to TRBJ2-7; 7 bases are shared with TRBD2. Germline V CDR1 and CDR2: SQVTM, ANQGSEA. The CDR3 loop spans 13 amino acids. The junction had 2 bases not matched to a gene; V was cut back by 1 base and J by 2 bases. CDR3 DNA sequence: TGCAGCGTTGAAGGGAGCGGGACCTACGAGCAGTACTTC. Translating gives CSVEGSGTYEQYF.

The J gene is TRBJ1-1, the V gene TRBV27, with a tentative D call TRBD1 (5 bases). Between the trimmed V and J ends, which lost 6 bases and 2 bases, there was a span of 13 bases. Germline CDR1 reads MNHEY; CDR2 reads SMNVEV (reference sequence). The CDR3 consists of 14 residues. The DNA of the CDR3 is TGTGCCAGCAGCCCGGGACTTGTTAACACTGAAGCTTTCTTT. Its translation: CASSPGLVNTEAFF.

The V call is TRBV28, the J call TRBJ1-1, with D unclear. The ends were cut back, 3 bases at V and 4 bases at J, with 9 bases in the middle. CDR1 is MDHEN and CDR2 is SYDVKM in the germline V gene. The CDR3 loop spans 13 amino acids. CDR3 in DNA: TGTGCCAGCAGTTTTTATGATGGCACTGAAGCTTTCTTT. Amino acids: CASSFYDGTEAFF.

This clonotype was counted many times. The rearrangement joins TRBV7-2 to TRBJ2-7, with 9 bases identical to TRBD1. The V gene's germline CDR1 is SGHTA and CDR2 FQGNSA. The CDR3 is made up of 16 amino acids. J lost 4 bases, V lost 5 bases, and 12 bases had no gene match. The CDR3 coding sequence is TGTGCCAGCAGCCGGCTCGGGACAGGGAGACCTTACGAGCAGTACGTC. This sequence encodes CASSRLGTGRPYEQYV.

V is TRBV27 and J is TRBJ2-7; 8 bases align to TRBD1. The CDR3 has 13 amino acids. Looked up from germline, CDR1 is MNHEY and CDR2 is SMNVEV (reference sequence). J lost 5 bases, V lost 2 bases, and 2 bases had no gene match. CDR3 region: CASSLQTGDEQYF. CDR3 nucleotide sequence: TGTGCCAGCAGTTTACAGACAGGGGACGAGCAGTACTTC.

This clonotype was observed a few times. This chain uses TRBV24-1 with TRBJ2-5; 9 nucleotides line up with TRBD2. This CDR3 comprises 15 residues. The ends lost 0 bases at V and 3 bases at J; junction bases unmatched: 1. Germline V lookup: CDR1 KGHDR, CDR2 SFDVKD. The CDR3 bases are TGTGCCACCAGTGATTTGCGGACTAGCGAAGAGACCCAGTACTTC. Encoded protein: CATSDLRTSEETQYF.